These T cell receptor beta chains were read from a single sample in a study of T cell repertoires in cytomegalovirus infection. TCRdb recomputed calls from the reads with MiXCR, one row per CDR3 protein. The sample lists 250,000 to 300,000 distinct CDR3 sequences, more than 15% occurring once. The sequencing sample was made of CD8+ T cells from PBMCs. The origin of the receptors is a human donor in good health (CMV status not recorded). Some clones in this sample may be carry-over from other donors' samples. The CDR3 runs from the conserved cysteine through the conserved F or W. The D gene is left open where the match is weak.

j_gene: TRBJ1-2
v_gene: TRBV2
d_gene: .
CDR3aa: CASSGVSYGYTF

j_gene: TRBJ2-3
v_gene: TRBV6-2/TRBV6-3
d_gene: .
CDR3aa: CASSSILLGSRTDTQYF

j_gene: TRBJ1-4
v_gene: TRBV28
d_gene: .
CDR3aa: CASSKFTGTLNEKLFF

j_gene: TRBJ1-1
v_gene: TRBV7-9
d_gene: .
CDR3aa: CASRWTANTEAFF

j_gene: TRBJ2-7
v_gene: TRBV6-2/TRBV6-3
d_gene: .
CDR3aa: CASSSVSGRSYEQYF

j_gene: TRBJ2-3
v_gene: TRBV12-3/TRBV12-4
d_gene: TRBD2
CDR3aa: CASTPGLAVTDTQYF

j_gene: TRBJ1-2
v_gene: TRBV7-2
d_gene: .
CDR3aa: CASSLVLWGHYTF

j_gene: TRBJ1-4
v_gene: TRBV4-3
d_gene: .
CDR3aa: CASSQDLIVSEYEKLFF

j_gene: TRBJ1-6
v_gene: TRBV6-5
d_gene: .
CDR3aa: CASSPGETYNSPLHF

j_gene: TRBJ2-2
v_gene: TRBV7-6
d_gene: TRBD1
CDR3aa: CASSSLGQGSDPGELFF

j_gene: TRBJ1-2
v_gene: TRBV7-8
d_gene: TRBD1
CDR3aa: CASSARSGQGSLYGYTF

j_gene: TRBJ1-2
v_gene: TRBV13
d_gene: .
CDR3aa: CASSFSQGSTGDYGYTF

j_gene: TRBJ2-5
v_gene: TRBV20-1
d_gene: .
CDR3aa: CSARFSRTQETQYF